A single sample is the source of the 18 T cell receptor beta chains below, sequenced in a study of blood T cell repertoires in COVID-19. Data came from immunoSEQ multiplex PCR; TCRdb stores just in-frame clones and leaves some out. The sample shows around 50,000 clones, about 90% of them seen only once. The sample comprised peripheral blood. These TCRs come from a woman older than 75 with COVID-19, enrolled during active disease.

This clone was counted once. CDR3 protein: CASSLFGGIRQETQYF. Here the CDR3 DNA reads TGTGCCAGCAGTTTATTTGGCGGCATAAGACAAGAGACCCAGTACTTC. The genes are TRBV27 and TRBJ2-5; D not resolved. Trimming removed 1 base from V and 2 bases from J, with 14 bases in between. Germline CDR1 reads MNHEY; CDR2 reads SMNVEV (reference sequence). CDR3 length: 16 amino acids.

This clone was seen a single time. V is TRBV5-1 and J is TRBJ2-1, with 7 nucleotides matching TRBD1. V gave up 0 bases and J gave up 5 bases; unmatched junction bases: 5. This CDR3 has 15 residues. The germline CDR1 and CDR2 sequences are SGHRS and YFSETQ. CDR3 DNA sequence: TGCGCCAGCAGCTTGGAAGGGGGCAAGGACAATGAGCAGTTCTTC. This encodes CASSLEGGKDNEQFF.

V is TRBV10-3 and J is TRBJ2-3; the match to TRBD1 covers 10 bases. Per the germline V gene, CDR1 is ENHRY and CDR2 is SYGVKD. The CDR3 runs to 16 residues. V gave up 10 bases and J gave up 3 bases; unmatched junction bases: 13. In DNA form, the CDR3 reads TGTGCCACCCGGTCCCGACAGGGGGCAGTAACAGATACGCAGTATTTT. Residues: CATRSRQGAVTDTQYF.

J is TRBJ2-5 and V is TRBV19; 9 positions match TRBD2. Per germline, CDR1 LNHDA and CDR2 SQIVND (reference sequence). The V gene end was trimmed by 5 bases and the J gene end by 5 bases; junction bases not matched to a gene: 12. This CDR3 region has 16 residues. CDR3 sequence (DNA): TGTGCCAGTAGTTCCCCGGCTAGCGGGGAAGGTGAGACCCAGTACTTC. It is translated as CASSSPASGEGETQYF. The variable domain in full, with the rest retrieved from reference TRBV19 and TRBJ2-5, is DGGITQSPKYLFRKEGQNVTLSCEQNLNHDAMYWYRQDPGQGLRLIYYSQIVNDFQKGDIAEGYSVSREKKESFPLTVTSAQKNPTAFYLCASSSPASGEGETQYFGPGTRLLVL.

This chain joins TRBV19 and TRBJ1-6; D possibly corresponds to TRBD1 (5 bases). Germline CDR1 and CDR2: LNHDA and SQIVND (reference sequence). CDR3 length: 17 residues. V lost 3 bases to trimming and J lost 11 bases, with 23 bases between them. In DNA form, the CDR3 reads TGTGCCAGTAGTATCAGATCGCATGGGGAGGGGAATCCACCCCTCCACTTT. Translating gives CASSIRSHGEGNPPLHF.

Written as DNA, the CDR3 is TGCGCCAGCAGTGATAACTCCTACGAGCAGTACTTC. Translating it yields CASSDNSYEQYF. This sequence joins TRBV10-2 and TRBJ2-7; D unclear. The CDR3 is made up of 12 amino acids. V was clipped by 3 bases and J by 0 bases, with 3 bases between them. Germline-derived CDR1 and CDR2 are WSHSY and SAAADI.

This clone was seen once. This sequence joins TRBV7-2 and TRBJ2-3, with a weak D call TRBD2 (5 bases). There are 11 residues in the CDR3. Trimming pared 5 bases from V and 7 bases from J, leaving 7 bases between. Germline CDR1 SGHTA, CDR2 FQGNSA. The CDR3 here is CASSPGYTQYF. For the CDR3, the DNA is TGTGCCAGCAGCCCGGGGTATACGCAGTATTTT.

The chain has TRBV6-4 and TRBJ2-3; D unresolved. CDR1 and CDR2 from the germline V gene are MRHNA and SNTAGT. Trimming shortened V by 2 bases and J by 10 bases, and 10 bases separated the two germline ends. This CDR3 is built from 12 residues. The CDR3 DNA follows: TGTGCCAGCAGTGACATAAGTGGAGCGCAGTATTTT. Translation gives CASSDISGAQYF.

The chain links TRBV2 to TRBJ1-6; no clear D. Trimming shortened V by 3 bases and J by 6 bases, and 6 bases separated the two germline ends. Germline loops: CDR1 SNHLY, CDR2 FYNNEI. CDR3 size: 13 residues. Here the CDR3 reads CASSEGANSPLHF. The CDR3 bases are TGTGCCAGCAGTGAGGGAGCTAATTCACCCCTCCACTTT.

The CDR3 is CASSFNSGEQFF. The DNA of the CDR3 is TGTGCCAGCAGTTTCAACTCAGGAGAGCAGTTCTTC. The J gene is TRBJ2-1, the V gene TRBV6-6; the D is unclear. Germline-derived CDR1 and CDR2 are MNHNY and SVGAGI (reference sequence). This CDR3 region has 12 residues. Trimming took 4 bases from V and 10 from J, leaving 11 bases between them.

The CDR3 region is CASSQVVPTSGTWGNEQYF. As DNA, the CDR3 is TGTGCCAGCAGCCAAGTCGTTCCGACTAGCGGTACTTGGGGGAACGAGCAGTACTTC. The rearrangement uses TRBV3-1 (or the pseudogene TRBV3-2) and TRBJ2-7; 9 bases fit TRBD2. This CDR3 is 19 amino acids long. From germline, CDR1 is LGHDT and CDR2 YNNKEL (reference sequence). V shed 1 base and J 5 bases; nucleotides not matched to a gene: 18.

This chain joins TRBV2 and TRBJ1-2; D is possibly TRBD1 (5 bases). The CDR3 runs to 14 residues. Per the germline V gene, CDR1 is SNHLY and CDR2 is FYNNEI. With 4 bases removed from V and 7 bases from J, the gap between germline ends came to 16 bases. DNA for the CDR3: TGTGCCAGCAGTGTTACGACAGTTCTCTTTGGCTACACCTTC. Translated, it gives CASSVTTVLFGYTF.

The J gene is TRBJ2-1, the V gene TRBV19, with TRBD2 identical over 14 bases. With 7 bases clipped from V and 5 bases from J, the junction kept 13 bases outside the gene matches. This CDR3 is 18 amino acids long. The germline gives CDR1 LNHDA, CDR2 SQIVND (reference sequence). In DNA form, the CDR3 reads TGTGCCAGTATGAGGACTAGCGGGGGGCCAATAAAAAACAATGAGCAGTTCTTC. The encoded protein is CASMRTSGGPIKNNEQFF. Full variable domain (remainder filled in from reference TRBV19 and TRBJ2-1): DGGITQSPKYLFRKEGQNVTLSCEQNLNHDAMYWYRQDPGQGLRLIYYSQIVNDFQKGDIAEGYSVSREKKESFPLTVTSAQKNPTAFYLCASMRTSGGPIKNNEQFFGPGTRLTVL.

The V call is TRBV11-3, the J call TRBJ2-2; no firm D call. CDR3 size: 14 residues. Germline V gives CDR1 SGHNT, CDR2 YENEEA. The V and J ends lost 0 bases and 9 bases respectively, with 11 bases between them. The DNA of the CDR3 is TGTGCCAGCAGCTTAGACAGATCCTCCCGGGAGCTGTTTTTT. It codes for CASSLDRSSRELFF.

The chain recombines TRBV5-6 with TRBJ1-5; D is unresolved. V shed 3 bases and J shed 6 bases, with 7 bases lying between them. The length of the CDR3 is 12 residues. Germline V gene lookup returns CDR1 SGHDT and CDR2 YYEEEE. CDR3 protein: CASSSGVQPQHF. CDR3 nucleotide sequence: TGTGCCAGCAGCTCAGGCGTTCAGCCCCAGCATTTT.

The chain employs TRBV29-1 and TRBJ2-1; 8 nucleotides align to TRBD1. Germline V gives CDR1 SQVTM, CDR2 ANQGSEA. The CDR3 totals 15 residues. Unmatched junction bases numbered 9, after V lost 7 bases and J lost 1 base. The CDR3 loop is CSAGQGRGSYNEQFF. CDR3 DNA: TGCAGCGCAGGACAGGGAAGAGGTTCCTACAATGAGCAGTTCTTC.

The V and J genes are TRBV19 and TRBJ1-4; D remains ambiguous. This CDR3 comprises 16 residues. V lost 3 bases, J lost 6 bases, and 17 bases lay in between. Germline V gives CDR1 LNHDA, CDR2 SQIVND (reference sequence). CDR3 protein: CASSIGQAANHEKLFF. DNA for the CDR3: TGTGCCAGTAGTATTGGCCAGGCTGCGAACCATGAAAAACTGTTTTTT. The full variable domain, rest sourced from reference TRBV19 and TRBJ1-4, is DGGITQSPKYLFRKEGQNVTLSCEQNLNHDAMYWYRQDPGQGLRLIYYSQIVNDFQKGDIAEGYSVSREKKESFPLTVTSAQKNPTAFYLCASSIGQAANHEKLFFGSGTQLSVL.

This clone was seen only once. The V gene is TRBV30, the J gene TRBJ1-5, with 7 bases aligning to TRBD1. The V gene end was trimmed by 5 bases and the J gene end by 0 bases; junction bases not matched to a gene: 10. Germline CDR1 is GTSNPN and CDR2 is SVGIG (reference sequence). The CDR3 contains 16 residues. This CDR3 reads CAWGGAGTVSNQPQHF. CDR3 sequence (DNA): TGTGCCTGGGGGGGGGCTGGGACAGTTAGCAATCAGCCCCAGCATTTT.